These 10 T cell receptor beta chains originate from one sample sequenced in a study of T cell repertoires in cytomegalovirus infection. Via MiXCR, TCRdb re-called the reads, giving one row per CDR3 protein. The data hold over 200,000 distinct CDR3 sequences, with roughly an eighth observed a single time. The specimen was PBMCs. The receptor source for this set is a human donor in good health (CMV status not recorded). Some clones in this sample may be carry-over from other donors' samples.

The gene calls are TRBV7-4 and TRBJ2-3; D unresolved. The V gene's germline CDR1 is SGHVT and CDR2 SQSDAQ. The CDR3 has 14 amino acids. Between the trimmed V and J ends, which lost 1 base and 10 bases, there was a span of 15 bases. The CDR3: CASSLGGSDDAQYF. The CDR3 nucleotides read TGTGCCAGCAGCTTAGGGGGATCAGACGATGCGCAGTATTTT.

This clonotype was observed a single time. The rearrangement uses TRBV15 and TRBJ2-1; TRBD1 is a possible D gene (6 bases). Germline CDR1 and CDR2: LNHNV and YYDKDF (reference sequence). V was trimmed by 2 bases and J by 10 bases, leaving 18 bases between them. This CDR3 contains 15 residues. The CDR3 reads CATSRYELGTPEQFF. In DNA, the CDR3 is TGTGCCACCAGCAGATACGAATTAGGGACACCGGAGCAGTTCTTC. The complete variable domain, with remaining parts taken from reference TRBV15 and TRBJ2-1, reads DAMVIQNPRYQVTQFGKPVTLSCSQTLNHNVMYWYQQKSSQAPKLLFHYYDKDFNNEADTPDNFQSRRPNTSFCFLDIRSPGLGDTAMYLCATSRYELGTPEQFFGPGTRLTVL.

This clonotype turned up a few times. The rearrangement links TRBV4-1 to TRBJ1-6; 11 bases line up with TRBD1. In germline, CDR1 is MGHRA, CDR2 YSYEKL. CDR3 length: 14 amino acids. V was clipped by 9 bases and J by 10 bases; unmatched bases: 8. CDR3 region: CASKSGQGASPLHF. As DNA, the CDR3 is TGCGCCAGTAAAAGCGGACAGGGGGCATCACCCCTCCACTTT.

This sequence joins TRBV19 and TRBJ2-7, with D perhaps matching TRBD2 (5 bases). V was cut by 4 bases and J by 2 bases, with 9 bases left in between. Germline V gives CDR1 LNHDA, CDR2 SQIVND (reference sequence). The CDR3 extends over 13 amino acids. The CDR3 sequence is CASSKDSAYEQYF. CDR3 nucleotides: TGTGCCAGTAGTAAGGACTCAGCCTACGAGCAGTACTTC.

The chain uses TRBV10-3 and TRBJ2-7, with 9 nucleotides matching TRBD2. Germline V gene data show CDR1 as ENHRY and CDR2 as SYGVKD. This CDR3 contains 14 residues. V lost 9 bases and J lost 0; bases outside the gene matches: 6. The CDR3 spells CAMSSGRNSYEQYF. Written as DNA, the CDR3 is TGTGCCATGAGTAGCGGGAGAAACTCCTACGAGCAGTACTTC.

This clonotype was seen ten or more times. The genes are TRBV7-2 and TRBJ2-7; the D gene is possibly TRBD2 (6 bases). Germline lookup yields CDR1 SGHTA and CDR2 FQGNSA. The CDR3 is made up of 16 amino acids. V gave up 3 bases and J gave up 1 base, with 16 bases separating them. The CDR3 nucleotides are TGTGCCAGCAGCTTCCTGACTCGAGCGGGTTCCTACGAGCAGTACTTC. It is translated as CASSFLTRAGSYEQYF.

The gene calls are TRBV29-1 and TRBJ1-2; D is perhaps TRBD1 (6 bases). The germline V gene encodes CDR1 SQVTM and CDR2 ANQGSEA. There are 13 residues in the CDR3. With 5 bases removed from V and 4 bases from J, the gap between germline ends came to 14 bases. In DNA form, the CDR3 reads TGCAGCGTTACAAGGGGGGCCGGCTATGGCTACACCTTC. The encoded protein is CSVTRGAGYGYTF.

This clonotype was observed many times. The V gene is TRBV7-9, the J gene TRBJ2-7; D is unresolved. Germline lookup yields CDR1 SEHNR and CDR2 FQNEAQ (reference sequence). The CDR3 is 13 residues long. The ends were cut back, 5 bases at V and 2 bases at J, with 10 bases in the middle. The CDR3 nucleotides are TGTGCCAGCAGCCCAGCACTCACCTACGAGCAGTACTTC. This translates into CASSPALTYEQYF.

The table lists this clonotype with many counts. This sequence joins TRBV7-2 and TRBJ1-2; the D gene is possibly TRBD1 (6 bases). Looked up from germline, CDR1 is SGHTA and CDR2 is FQGNSA. V shed 3 bases and J shed 2 bases, with 10 bases lying between them. This CDR3 contains 14 residues. The CDR3 DNA follows: TGTGCCAGCAGCTTGGACAGAATAAACTATGGCTACACCTTC. Translating gives CASSLDRINYGYTF.

The sample holds many counts of this clonotype. This chain uses TRBV7-8 with TRBJ2-7, with D possibly matching TRBD2 (6 bases). V lost 1 base and J lost 6, with 13 bases in between. The CDR3 is made up of 14 amino acids. CDR1 and CDR2 (germline): SGHVS, FQNEAQ. Written as DNA, the CDR3 is TGTGCCAGCAGCTTAGTAGCCCGGGGACTCGAGCAGTACTTC. Residues: CASSLVARGLEQYF. Full variable domain (rest looked up from reference TRBV7-8 and TRBJ2-7): GAGVSQSPRYKVAKRGQDVALRCDPISGHVSLFWYQQALGQGPEFLTYFQNEAQLDKSGLPSDRFFAERPEGSVSTLKIQRTQQEDSAVYLCASSLVARGLEQYFGPGTRLTVT.